These 16 T cell receptor beta chains were sequenced from one sample in a study of T cells expressing NK-cell markers. For each CDR3 protein, TCRdb gives one entry from its re-call of the 5' RACE reads, without DNA. The sample table sets out around 260,000 distinct CDR3 sequences. Sequenced material: blood T cells: a sorted CD56 or NKG2C T cell subset, CD4+ or CD8+ T cells, or bulk PBMC T cells (not recorded which). The receptors were gathered from a woman aged 18 to 75 in good health.

The gene calls are TRBV2 and TRBJ1-5. CDR3 length equals 13 residues. Germline CDR1 is SNHLY and CDR2 is FYNNEI. CDR3 loop: CASSVISNQPQHF.

This chain connects TRBV29-1 to TRBJ1-1; TCRdb returns TRBD1, unconfirmable since there is no DNA. The CDR3 consists of 14 residues. Looked up from germline, CDR1 is SQVTM and CDR2 is ANQGSEA. CDR3 amino acids: CSASQGSMNTEAFF.

This sequence joins TRBV20-1 and TRBJ2-3; absent DNA, TCRdb's TRBD2 call cannot be checked. Germline V gives CDR1 DFQATT, CDR2 SNEGSKA (reference sequence). This CDR3 is built from 13 residues. The CDR3 sequence is CSGKPSGTDTQYF.

V gene TRBV7-2 combines with J gene TRBJ1-4; TCRdb's D call of TRBD1 is untestable without DNA. Germline V CDR1 and CDR2: SGHTA, FQGNSA. The CDR3 extends over 17 amino acids. The CDR3 here is CASSQGGGNRLNEKLFF.

This chain joins TRBV6-2 or TRBV6-3 and TRBJ1-5; TCRdb reports TRBD1, a call that lacks DNA to check it against. The CDR3 has 15 residues. In germline, CDR1 is MNHEY, CDR2 SVGEGT. The CDR3 region is CASSYRATGTQPQHF.

The genes are TRBV9 and TRBJ2-1. CDR1 and CDR2 from the germline V gene are SGDLS and YYNGEE. The CDR3 loop spans 13 amino acids. CDR3 protein: CASSWGSNNEQFF.

V is TRBV5-1 and J is TRBJ1-2; without DNA, the TCRdb call of TRBD1 cannot be checked. Germline V gives CDR1 SGHRS, CDR2 YFSETQ. This CDR3 has 14 residues. This CDR3 is CASSPGTGNYGYTF.

The J gene is TRBJ2-3, the V gene TRBV6-1; the TCRdb call, TRBD2, lacks DNA for checking. The CDR3 sequence is 15 residues long. CDR1 MNHNS and CDR2 SASEGT come from the germline V gene. The CDR3 loop reads CASTTGLAGLDTQYF.

This chain uses TRBV7-9 with TRBJ2-3. The CDR3 sequence is 13 residues long. Germline V CDR1 and CDR2: SEHNR, FQNEAQ (reference sequence). CDR3 protein: CASSISQTDTQYF.

This CDR3 is CASRRRQGAMDTEAFF. The chain recombines TRBV19 with TRBJ1-1; checking the TCRdb D call of TRBD1 is not possible without DNA. In germline, CDR1 is LNHDA, CDR2 SQIVND (reference sequence). This CDR3 spans 16 amino acids.

The rearrangement joins TRBV4-3 to TRBJ2-1; TCRdb's D call of TRBD2 is untestable without DNA. This CDR3 has 17 amino acids. CDR1 is LGHNA and CDR2 is YSLEER in the germline V gene. This CDR3 reads CASSQGPGLGARNEQFF.

V usage is TRBV12-3 or TRBV12-4 and J usage is TRBJ2-3; TCRdb designates TRBD2, a call that cannot be tested without DNA. This CDR3 contains 13 residues. The CDR3 sequence is CATGLAGTDTQYF.

The chain uses TRBV7-8 and TRBJ2-2; TCRdb indicates TRBD1, and absent DNA this call remains unverified. Germline assignment: CDR1 SGHVS and CDR2 FQNEAQ. The CDR3 runs 14 residues. The CDR3 reads CASSYGGNTGELFF.

The chain has TRBV7-2 and TRBJ1-1; TCRdb names TRBD1, which stays unverified in the absence of DNA. In germline, CDR1 is SGHTA, CDR2 FQGNSA. The CDR3 has 15 amino acids. CDR3 loop: CASSSDRGRATEAFF.

The CDR3 spells CSAPHPQRTTDTQYF. This rearrangement joins TRBV20-1 to TRBJ2-3; the D gene TCRdb calls, TRBD2, cannot be checked with no DNA. The CDR3 extends over 15 amino acids. From germline, CDR1 is DFQATT and CDR2 SNEGSKA (reference sequence).

The genes are TRBV12-3 or TRBV12-4 and TRBJ1-1; TCRdb reports TRBD1, a call that lacks DNA to check it against. The CDR3 has 15 residues. Here the CDR3 reads CASSFSRLGQGLAFF.